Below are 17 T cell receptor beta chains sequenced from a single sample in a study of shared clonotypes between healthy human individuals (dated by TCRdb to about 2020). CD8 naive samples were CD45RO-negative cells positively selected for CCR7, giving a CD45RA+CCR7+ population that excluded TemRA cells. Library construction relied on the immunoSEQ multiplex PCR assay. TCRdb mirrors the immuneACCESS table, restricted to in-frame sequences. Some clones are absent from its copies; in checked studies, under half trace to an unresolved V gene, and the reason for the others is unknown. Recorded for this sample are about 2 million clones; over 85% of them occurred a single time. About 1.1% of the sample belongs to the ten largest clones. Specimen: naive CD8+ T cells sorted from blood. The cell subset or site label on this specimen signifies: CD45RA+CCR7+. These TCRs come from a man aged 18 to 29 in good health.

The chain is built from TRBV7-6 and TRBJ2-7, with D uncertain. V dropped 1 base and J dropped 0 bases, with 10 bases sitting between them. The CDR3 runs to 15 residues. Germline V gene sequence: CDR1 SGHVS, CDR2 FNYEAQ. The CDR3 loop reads CASSLDPSSSYEQYF. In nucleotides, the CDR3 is TGTGCCAGCAGCTTAGATCCTTCTAGCTCCTACGAGCAGTACTTC.

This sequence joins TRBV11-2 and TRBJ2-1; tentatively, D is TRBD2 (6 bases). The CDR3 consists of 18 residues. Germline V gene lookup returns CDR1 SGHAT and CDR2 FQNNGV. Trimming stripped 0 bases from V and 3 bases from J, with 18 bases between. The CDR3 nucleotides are TGTGCCAGCAGCTTAGAATCCCCGGGCGGGATAGTCTACAATGAGCAGTTCTTC. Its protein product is CASSLESPGGIVYNEQFF.

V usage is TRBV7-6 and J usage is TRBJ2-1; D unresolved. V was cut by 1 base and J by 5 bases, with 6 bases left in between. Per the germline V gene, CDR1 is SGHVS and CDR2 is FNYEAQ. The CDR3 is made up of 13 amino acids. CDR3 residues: CASSLVGNNEQFF. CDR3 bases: TGTGCCAGCAGCTTAGTGGGGAACAATGAGCAGTTCTTC. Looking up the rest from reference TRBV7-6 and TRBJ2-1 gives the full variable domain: GAGVSQSPRYKVTKRGQDVALRCDPISGHVSLYWYRQALGQGPEFLTYFNYEAQQDKSGLPNDRFSAERPEGSISTLTIQRTEQRDSAMYRCASSLVGNNEQFFGPGTRLTVL.

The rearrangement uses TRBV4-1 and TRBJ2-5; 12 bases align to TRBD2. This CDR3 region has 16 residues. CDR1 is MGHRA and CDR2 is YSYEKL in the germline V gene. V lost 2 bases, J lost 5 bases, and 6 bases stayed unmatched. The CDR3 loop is CASSQSPGLAGETQYF. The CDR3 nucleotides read TGCGCCAGCAGCCAATCACCGGGACTAGCGGGTGAGACCCAGTACTTC.

CDR3 protein: CASSLDRILAEAFF. CDR3 DNA: TGCGCCAGCAGCTTGGACAGGATCCTTGCTGAAGCTTTCTTT. The J gene is TRBJ1-1, the V gene TRBV5-1, with TRBD1 as a possible D gene (5 bases). The CDR3 is 14 residues long. The germline V gene encodes CDR1 SGHRS and CDR2 YFSETQ. The V end lost 0 bases, the J end lost 6 bases, and 12 bases lay between the germline ends.

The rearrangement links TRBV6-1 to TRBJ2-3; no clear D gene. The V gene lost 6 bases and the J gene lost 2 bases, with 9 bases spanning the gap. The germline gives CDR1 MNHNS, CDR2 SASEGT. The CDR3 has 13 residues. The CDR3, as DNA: TGTGCCAGCAGCGGGTGGTCCACAGATACGCAGTATTTT. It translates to CASSGWSTDTQYF.

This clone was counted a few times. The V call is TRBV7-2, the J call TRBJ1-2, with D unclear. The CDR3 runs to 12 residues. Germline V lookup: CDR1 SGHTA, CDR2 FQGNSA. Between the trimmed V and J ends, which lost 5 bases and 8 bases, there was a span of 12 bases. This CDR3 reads CASSRSGLGYTF. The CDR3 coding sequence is TGTGCCAGCAGCCGATCCGGGTTAGGCTACACCTTC. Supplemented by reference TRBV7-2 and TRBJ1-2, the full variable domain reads GAGVSQSPSNKVTEKGKDVELRCDPISGHTALYWYRQSLGQGLEFLIYFQGNSAPDKSGLPSDRFSAERTGGSVSTLTIQRTQQEDSAVYLCASSRSGLGYTFGSGTRLTVV.

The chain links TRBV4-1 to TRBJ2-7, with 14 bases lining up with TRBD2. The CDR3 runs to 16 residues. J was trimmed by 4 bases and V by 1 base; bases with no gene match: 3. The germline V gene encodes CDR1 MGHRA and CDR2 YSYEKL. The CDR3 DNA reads TGCGCCAGCAGCCAAGGGGGACTAGCGGGAGTGTACGAGCAGTACTTC. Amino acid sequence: CASSQGGLAGVYEQYF.

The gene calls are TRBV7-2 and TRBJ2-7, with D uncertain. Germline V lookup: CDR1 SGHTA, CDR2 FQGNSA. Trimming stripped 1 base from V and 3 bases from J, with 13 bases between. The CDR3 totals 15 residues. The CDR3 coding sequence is TGTGCCAGCAGCTTAGATAGGAGTACTCTCTACGAGCAGTACTTC. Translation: CASSLDRSTLYEQYF.

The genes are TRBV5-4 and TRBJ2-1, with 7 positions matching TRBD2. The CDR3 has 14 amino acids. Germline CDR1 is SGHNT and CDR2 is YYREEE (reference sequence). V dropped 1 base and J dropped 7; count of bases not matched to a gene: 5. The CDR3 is CASSLPTSANEQFF. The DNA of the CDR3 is TGTGCCAGCAGCTTGCCAACTAGCGCAAATGAGCAGTTCTTC.

The DNA of the CDR3 is TGTGCCAGCAGCTTAGATCAGGAGACTAGCGGGAGTACGGATACGCAGTATTTT. Protein sequence: CASSLDQETSGSTDTQYF. The chain recombines TRBV11-2 with TRBJ2-3; 12 bases map to TRBD2. Looked up from germline, CDR1 is SGHAT and CDR2 is FQNNGV. This CDR3 is built from 18 residues. V lost 0 bases, J lost 6 bases, and 10 bases stayed unmatched.

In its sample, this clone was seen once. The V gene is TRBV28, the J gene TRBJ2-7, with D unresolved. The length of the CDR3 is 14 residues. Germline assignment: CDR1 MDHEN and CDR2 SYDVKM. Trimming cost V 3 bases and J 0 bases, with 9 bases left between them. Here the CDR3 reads CASSLSRTSYEQYF. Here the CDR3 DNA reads TGTGCCAGCAGTTTGTCGAGGACCTCCTACGAGCAGTACTTC. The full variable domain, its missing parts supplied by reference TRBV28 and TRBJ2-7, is DVKVTQSSRYLVKRTGEKVFLECVQDMDHENMFWYRQDPGLGLRLIYFSYDVKMKEKGDIPEGYSVSREKKERFSLILESASTNQTSMYLCASSLSRTSYEQYFGPGTRLTVT.

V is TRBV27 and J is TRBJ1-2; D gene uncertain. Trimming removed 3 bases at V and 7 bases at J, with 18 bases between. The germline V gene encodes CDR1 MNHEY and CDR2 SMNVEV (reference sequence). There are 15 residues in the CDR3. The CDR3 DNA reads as TGTGCCAGCAGTTTTTTAGGTCAGGCAGAGAGTGGCTACACCTTC. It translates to CASSFLGQAESGYTF.

CDR3 DNA: TGTGCCAGCAGTCCGGGTTGGGAGCACATTCAGTACTTC. Translating it yields CASSPGWEHIQYF. The V and J genes are TRBV27 and TRBJ2-4, with D perhaps matching TRBD2 (5 bases). The CDR3 has 13 residues. Trimming stripped 5 bases from V and 8 bases from J, with 13 bases between. Germline loops: CDR1 MNHEY, CDR2 SMNVEV (reference sequence).

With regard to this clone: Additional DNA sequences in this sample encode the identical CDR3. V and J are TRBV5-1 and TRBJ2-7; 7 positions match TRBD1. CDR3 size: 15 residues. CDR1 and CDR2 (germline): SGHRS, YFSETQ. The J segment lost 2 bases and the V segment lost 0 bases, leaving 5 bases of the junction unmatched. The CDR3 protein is CASSLGQGLAYEQYF. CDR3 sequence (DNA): TGCGCCAGCAGCTTGGGACAGGGATTAGCCTACGAGCAGTACTTC.

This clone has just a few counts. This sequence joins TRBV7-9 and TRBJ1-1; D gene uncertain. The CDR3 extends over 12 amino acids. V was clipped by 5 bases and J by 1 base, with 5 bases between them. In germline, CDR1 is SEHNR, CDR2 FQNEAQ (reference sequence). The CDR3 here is CASSVGNTEAFF. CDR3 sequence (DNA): TGTGCCAGCAGCGTGGGGAACACTGAAGCTTTCTTT.

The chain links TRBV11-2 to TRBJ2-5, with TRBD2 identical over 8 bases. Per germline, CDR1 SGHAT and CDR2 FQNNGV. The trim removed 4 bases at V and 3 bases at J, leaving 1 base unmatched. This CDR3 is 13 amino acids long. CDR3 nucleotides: TGTGCCAGCAGCTGGGGACTAGAAGAGACCCAGTACTTC. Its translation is CASSWGLEETQYF. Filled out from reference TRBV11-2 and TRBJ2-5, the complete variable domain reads EAGVAQSPRYKIIEKRQSVAFWCNPISGHATLYWYQQILGQGPKLLIQFQNNGVVDDSQLPKDRFSAERLKGVDSTLKIQPAKLEDSAVYLCASSWGLEETQYFGPGTRLLVL.